These 24 T cell receptor beta chains were all obtained from the same sample, sequenced in a study of T cells after posttransplantation cyclophosphamide. Libraries were prepared by immunoSEQ multiplex PCR; TCRdb keeps only in-frame clonotypes and omits some of them. The record shows over 45,000 clones for this sample, with no singletons present. Input material: PBMCs. All receptors derive from a man aged 35 to 55 in good health, CMV-negative, and a related stem cell transplant donor.

This clone was counted ten times or more. The J gene is TRBJ1-5, the V gene TRBV4-1; D is undetermined. The length of the CDR3 is 15 residues. Germline V gene sequence: CDR1 MGHRA, CDR2 YSYEKL. Deletions cut 2 bases from V and 2 bases from J, with 10 bases between. The CDR3 DNA sequence: TGCGCCAGCAGCCAAACTCAGGCCGGCAATCAGCCCCAGCATTTT. Amino acids: CASSQTQAGNQPQHF.

This clone has a count of ten or more. The chain carries TRBV14 and TRBJ2-4; D not resolved. Trimming pared 4 bases from V and 9 bases from J, leaving 37 bases between. Germline-derived CDR1 and CDR2 are SGHDN and FVKESK. This CDR3 is built from 21 residues. The CDR3 spells CASSPRRLGSPKKIPLVIQYF. CDR3 DNA: TGTGCCAGCAGCCCTCGCCGGTTGGGCAGCCCCAAGAAGATTCCTTTAGTCATTCAGTACTTC.

This clone was counted between two and nine times. The chain recombines TRBV25-1 with TRBJ1-6; possible D gene TRBD1, 6 bases. The CDR3 sequence is 15 residues long. The germline gives CDR1 MGHDK, CDR2 SYGVNS. V gave up 4 bases and J gave up 7 bases, with 14 bases separating them. The chain's CDR3 is CASSVGTMGNSPLHF. The DNA of the CDR3 is TGTGCCAGCAGTGTTGGGACAATGGGGAATTCACCCCTCCACTTT.

This clone was observed many times. The chain couples TRBV19 to TRBJ1-5, with 9 bases matching TRBD1. The CDR3 consists of 16 residues. The germline CDR1 and CDR2 sequences are LNHDA and SQIVND (reference sequence). The J segment lost 5 bases and the V segment lost 1 base, leaving 6 bases of the junction unmatched. CDR3 protein: CASSIGYRGRDQPQHF. The CDR3 DNA is TGTGCCAGTAGTATAGGCTACAGGGGGCGAGATCAGCCCCAGCATTTT.

There are many counts of this clone. The chain recombines TRBV5-1 with TRBJ2-2; 9 positions match TRBD2. This CDR3 is 16 amino acids long. Trimming cost V 3 bases and J 4 bases; bases outside gene matches: 7. Germline assignment: CDR1 SGHRS and CDR2 YFSETQ. The chain's CDR3 is CASSSRREGSTGELFF. Here the CDR3 DNA reads TGCGCCAGCAGCTCCAGGCGGGAGGGCAGCACCGGGGAGCTGTTTTTT. Full variable domain (missing parts from reference TRBV5-1 and TRBJ2-2): KAGVTQTPRYLIKTRGQQVTLSCSPISGHRSVSWYQQTPGQGLQFLFEYFSETQRNKGNFPGRFSGRQFSNSRSEMNVSTLELGDSALYLCASSSRREGSTGELFFGEGSRLTVL.

This clone was detected many times. The chain carries TRBV28 and TRBJ2-3; 8 bases are a match to TRBD2. The length of the CDR3 is 15 residues. J lost 3 bases, V lost 6 bases, and 8 bases had no gene match. Per germline, CDR1 MDHEN and CDR2 SYDVKM. The CDR3 DNA follows: TGTGCCAGCAGGGAAGGACTAGCTGGAACAGATACGCAGTATTTT. Translated: CASREGLAGTDTQYF.

There are many counts of this clone. The chain links TRBV11-2 to TRBJ2-7; 9 bases line up with TRBD2. The length of the CDR3 is 14 residues. The V gene's germline CDR1 is SGHAT and CDR2 FQNNGV. With V trimmed by 1 base and J by 4 bases, 2 bases remained unmatched. The CDR3 protein is CASSLGGRVYEQYF. The CDR3 coding sequence is TGTGCCAGCAGCTTAGGCGGGAGGGTATACGAGCAGTACTTC.

In its sample, this clone was seen many times. The J gene is TRBJ2-7, the V gene TRBV29-1; 8 nucleotides line up with TRBD2. The CDR3 totals 13 residues. V lost 4 bases to trimming and J lost 0 bases; unmatched junction nucleotides: 2. CDR1 and CDR2 (germline): SQVTM, ANQGSEA. CDR3 in amino acids: CSVGAGGSYEQYF. The DNA for the CDR3 is TGCAGCGTTGGGGCGGGAGGCTCCTACGAGCAGTACTTC.

This clone was found many times. The CDR3 DNA reads TGTGCCAGCAGCTTAGTTCAGACTGGAGGAAACTACGAGCAGTACTTC. This encodes CASSLVQTGGNYEQYF. V usage is TRBV7-9 and J usage is TRBJ2-7, with D perhaps TRBD2 (5 bases). Deletions cut 1 base from V and 3 bases from J, with 16 bases between. Germline CDR1 is SEHNR and CDR2 is FQNEAQ (reference sequence). The CDR3 loop spans 16 amino acids.

This clone was counted ten times or more. V gene TRBV6-6 combines with J gene TRBJ2-2; D not certain. V shed 7 bases and J shed 1 base, with 13 bases lying between them. The CDR3 sequence is 15 residues long. Looked up from germline, CDR1 is MNHNY and CDR2 is SVGAGI (reference sequence). The CDR3 bases are TGTGCCAGCATCCCTGGTGGGCTGAACACCGGGGAGCTGTTTTTT. Encoded protein: CASIPGGLNTGELFF.

This clone was seen repeatedly, ten times or more. This same CDR3 is encoded by further DNA sequences in the sample. J is TRBJ2-7 and V is TRBV27; 9 nucleotides line up with TRBD2. This CDR3 has 13 amino acids. V gave up 5 bases and J gave up 2 bases; unmatched junction bases: 1. In germline, CDR1 is MNHEY, CDR2 SMNVEV (reference sequence). CDR3 loop: CASSIAGAYEQYF. DNA of the CDR3: TGTGCCAGCAGTATAGCGGGAGCCTACGAGCAGTACTTC.

This clone was detected many times. This chain uses TRBV6-6 with TRBJ2-7, with TRBD1 matching 7 bases. The CDR3 extends over 15 amino acids. Trimming removed 2 bases from V and 1 base from J; junction bases left unmatched: 5. From germline, CDR1 is MNHNY and CDR2 SVGAGI (reference sequence). In DNA form, the CDR3 reads TGTGCCAGCAGTTACGGAGGACAGGCATCCTACGAGCAGTACTTC. Translating it yields CASSYGGQASYEQYF.

This clone was seen repeatedly, ten times or more. J is TRBJ1-4 and V is TRBV4-3; 7 bases align to TRBD1. Germline trimming cut 3 bases from V and 3 bases from J; bases unmatched to any gene: 10. CDR3 length: 17 residues. CDR1 is LGHNA, CDR2 YSLEER, per germline. Here the CDR3 DNA reads TGCGCCAGCAGCCATCACCTTAAGACAGGGCCTAATGAAAAACTGTTTTTT. Its protein product is CASSHHLKTGPNEKLFF.

This clone came up many times. The chain joins TRBV28 to TRBJ2-7, with 12 bases aligning to TRBD1. Germline CDR1 reads MDHEN; CDR2 reads SYDVKM. Losses at the gene ends were 6 bases for V and 4 bases for J; bases not matched to a gene: 1. The CDR3 extends over 13 amino acids. CDR3: CASRGQGAYEQYF. DNA of the CDR3: TGTGCCAGCAGGGGACAGGGGGCTTACGAGCAGTACTTC.

This clone was detected ten times or more. The J gene is TRBJ2-3, the V gene TRBV7-2; 7 bases align to TRBD2. From germline, CDR1 is SGHTA and CDR2 FQGNSA. V lost 1 base, J lost 1 base, and 2 bases stayed unmatched. This CDR3 region has 15 residues. The CDR3 DNA follows: TGTGCCAGCAGCTTAGTGGGGGGGGGCACAGATACGCAGTATTTT. The encoded protein is CASSLVGGGTDTQYF. Full variable domain (outside the CDR3, taken from reference TRBV7-2 and TRBJ2-3): GAGVSQSPSNKVTEKGKDVELRCDPISGHTALYWYRQSLGQGLEFLIYFQGNSAPDKSGLPSDRFSAERTGGSVSTLTIQRTQQEDSAVYLCASSLVGGGTDTQYFGPGTRLTVL.

The sample holds many counts of this clone. At one end, the junction sequence differs from germline, possibly due to a read error. The chain is built from TRBV27 and TRBJ2-5; D is undetermined. CDR3 length equals 12 residues. CDR1 is MNHEY, CDR2 SMNVEV, per germline (reference sequence). CDR3 sequence: CASSPKGEAQYF. As DNA, the CDR3 is TGTGCCAGCAGTCCAAAAGGAGAGGCCCAGTACTTC.

The sample holds many counts of this clone. V gene TRBV10-3 combines with J gene TRBJ2-1, with 7 bases matching TRBD2. Looked up from germline, CDR1 is ENHRY and CDR2 is SYGVKD. This CDR3 has 16 amino acids. Germline trimming cut 2 bases from V and 4 bases from J; bases unmatched to any gene: 8. DNA of the CDR3: TGTGCCATCAGTGAGATCCGGGAGGTCCCTTACAATGAGCAGTTCTTC. It codes for CAISEIREVPYNEQFF.

This clone was counted at least ten times. Other DNA sequences from this sample encode an identical CDR3 as well. The chain employs TRBV13 and TRBJ2-2; 7 nucleotides agree with TRBD1. This CDR3 contains 15 residues. J was trimmed by 7 bases and V by 7 bases; bases with no gene match: 12. In germline, CDR1 is PRHDT, CDR2 FYEKMQ (reference sequence). The CDR3 region has the DNA TGTGCCAGCACGTCTAGGGACAGACCTAACGGGGAGCTGTTTTTT. It translates to CASTSRDRPNGELFF.

This clone was counted many times. The rearrangement joins TRBV13 to TRBJ2-5, with 10 positions matching TRBD1. J gave up 5 bases and V 8 bases, and 11 bases lay outside the gene matches. Germline loops: CDR1 PRHDT, CDR2 FYEKMQ (reference sequence). CDR3 length equals 15 residues. CDR3 amino acids: CASALRGTGDETQYF. The CDR3 DNA sequence: TGTGCCAGCGCCCTTAGGGGGACAGGGGATGAGACCCAGTACTTC.

This clone was seen repeatedly, ten times or more. As DNA, the CDR3 is TGCGCCAGCAGCTCCCGGACTGTTTACAATGAGCAGTTCTTC. Translating it yields CASSSRTVYNEQFF. The genes are TRBV5-1 and TRBJ2-1, with D possibly being TRBD2 (5 bases). Trimming removed 3 bases at V and 4 bases at J, with 11 bases between. The CDR3 runs 14 residues. From germline, CDR1 is SGHRS and CDR2 YFSETQ. Full variable domain (missing parts from reference TRBV5-1 and TRBJ2-1): KAGVTQTPRYLIKTRGQQVTLSCSPISGHRSVSWYQQTPGQGLQFLFEYFSETQRNKGNFPGRFSGRQFSNSRSEMNVSTLELGDSALYLCASSSRTVYNEQFFGPGTRLTVL.

This clone has ten or more counts. Here the CDR3 reads CASSSSGAQETQYF. CDR3 DNA: TGTGCCAGCAGCTCTAGCGGGGCCCAAGAGACCCAGTACTTC. The chain employs TRBV7-3 and TRBJ2-5, with TRBD2 matching over 9 bases. Germline CDR1 SGHTA, CDR2 FQGTGA. The CDR3 contains 14 residues. Trimming cost V 4 bases and J 1 base; bases outside gene matches: 1.

This clone appeared many times. V is TRBV20-1 and J is TRBJ2-4; D is unresolved. Germline V lookup: CDR1 DFQATT, CDR2 SNEGSKA (reference sequence). CDR3 length: 11 residues. Trimming removed 5 bases from V and 4 bases from J, with 6 bases in between. The CDR3 sequence: CSAPQKNIQYF. CDR3 nucleotides: TGCAGTGCTCCCCAGAAAAACATTCAGTACTTC.

This clone was counted ten times or more. This sample includes further DNA sequences coding for the same CDR3. The chain joins TRBV12-5 to TRBJ2-3, with D perhaps matching TRBD1 (5 bases). The CDR3 has 13 amino acids. Germline loops: CDR1 LGHNT, CDR2 FRNRAP. V was clipped by 2 bases and J by 3 bases, with 6 bases between them. The CDR3 region is CASGLQGTDTQYF. The CDR3 nucleotides are TGTGCTAGTGGTTTGCAGGGTACAGATACGCAGTATTTT.

This clone came up many times. The chain recombines TRBV6-4 with TRBJ2-7; 8 bases fit TRBD2. The CDR3 length is 15 residues. J was trimmed by 0 bases and V by 0 bases; bases with no gene match: 1. Per the germline V gene, CDR1 is MRHNA and CDR2 is SNTAGT. The CDR3 nucleotides are TGTGCCAGCAGTGACTCGAGCGGGAGCTCCTACGAGCAGTACTTC. It translates to CASSDSSGSSYEQYF.